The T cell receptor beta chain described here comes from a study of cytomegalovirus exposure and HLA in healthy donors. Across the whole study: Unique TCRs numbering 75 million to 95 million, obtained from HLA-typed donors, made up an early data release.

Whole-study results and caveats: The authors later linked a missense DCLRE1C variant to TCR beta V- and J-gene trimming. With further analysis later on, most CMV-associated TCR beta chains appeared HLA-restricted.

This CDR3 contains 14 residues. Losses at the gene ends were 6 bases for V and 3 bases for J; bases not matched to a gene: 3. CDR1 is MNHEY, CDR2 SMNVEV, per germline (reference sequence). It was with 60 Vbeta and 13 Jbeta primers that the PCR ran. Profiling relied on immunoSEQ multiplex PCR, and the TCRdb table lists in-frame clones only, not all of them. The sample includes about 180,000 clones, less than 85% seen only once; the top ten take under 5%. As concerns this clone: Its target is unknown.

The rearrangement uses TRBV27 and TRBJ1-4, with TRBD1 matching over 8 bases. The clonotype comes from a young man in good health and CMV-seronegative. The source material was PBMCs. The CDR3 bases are TGTGCCAGCAGATGGACAGGGCCTAATGAAAAACTGTTTTTT. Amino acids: CASRWTGPNEKLFF. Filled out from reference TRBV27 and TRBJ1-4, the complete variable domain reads EAQVTQNPRYLITVTGKKLTVTCSQNMNHEYMSWYRQDPGLGLRQIYYSMNVEVTDKGDVPEGYKVSRKEKRNFPLILESPSPNQTSLYFCASRWTGPNEKLFFGSGTQLSVL.